The source of this T cell receptor beta chain is a study of human T cells and chemical hapten exposure. Original processing notes: TCRs per sample had a median of approximately 88,000 and ranged from about 23,224 to 700,000. MiXCR, run by TCRdb on the RACE reads, gives a single entry per CDR3 protein. The V and J calls and clone size are TCRdb's, not the authors'. The sample consists of some 330,000 distinct CDR3 sequences, about 5% of them appearing once. Trimming removed 6 bases from V and 4 bases from J, with 12 bases in between. The CDR3 runs 14 residues. Germline V gene sequence: CDR1 SGHTA, CDR2 FQGNSA. This clonotype was observed a few times. The time point was: pre-sensitization, week 0. As to treatment: therapeutic diphenylcyclopropenone sensitization with weekly scalp DPC. Blood, whole and unfractionated, served as the source for total RNA extraction.

The source material was whole blood, sampled in connection with sensitization to the hapten diphenylcyclopropenone (DPC). The V and J genes are TRBV7-2 and TRBJ1-4; tentative D call: TRBD1 (6 bases). The sequence was collected from a woman between 18 and 30 years old with alopecia areata. Some clones in this sample may be carry-over from other donors' samples. This chain's CDR3 is CASSRGQLNEKLFF. CDR3 nucleotide sequence: TGTGCCAGCAGTCGCGGACAGCTTAATGAAAAACTGTTTTTT. Full variable domain (rest looked up from reference TRBV7-2 and TRBJ1-4): GAGVSQSPSNKVTEKGKDVELRCDPISGHTALYWYRQSLGQGLEFLIYFQGNSAPDKSGLPSDRFSAERTGGSVSTLTIQRTQQEDSAVYLCASSRGQLNEKLFFGSGTQLSVL.